What follows are 29 T cell receptor beta chains derived from one specimen sequenced in a study of cytomegalovirus exposure and HLA in healthy donors. Assay: immunoSEQ multiplex PCR; the TCRdb copy retains only in-frame clones and omits some. The sample consists of over 150,000 clones, 95% to 97% of them appearing once. The sample taken for sequencing was PBMCs. These TCRs come from a young woman in good health and CMV-seronegative.

For this clone: Other DNA variants within this sample encode the same CDR3. J is TRBJ2-1 and V is TRBV2; D uncertain. V was shortened by 1 base and J by 0 bases, with 7 bases between the two germline ends. The CDR3 totals 15 residues. From germline, CDR1 is SNHLY and CDR2 FYNNEI. The CDR3, as DNA: TGTGCCAGCAGTGAAGGGTTGAGCTCCTACAATGAGCAGTTCTTC. Translating gives CASSEGLSSYNEQFF.

This chain joins TRBV4-1 and TRBJ1-2, with D perhaps TRBD1 (5 bases). Trimming left V 2 bases short and J 3 bases short, with 13 bases between. The CDR3 has 15 residues. The germline gives CDR1 MGHRA, CDR2 YSYEKL. The CDR3 reads CASSQSAGGDYGYTF. In nucleotides, the CDR3 is TGCGCCAGCAGCCAAAGTGCGGGGGGTGACTATGGCTACACCTTC.

This clone appeared a single time. The chain combines TRBV6-5 with TRBJ1-1; TRBD1 matches at 8 bases. The CDR3 is 15 residues long. Germline-derived CDR1 and CDR2 are MNHEY and SVGAGI. V shed 5 bases, J shed 5 bases, and the junction held 10 bases outside the gene matches. The CDR3 here is CASSPTRGRETEAFF. CDR3 DNA sequence: TGTGCCAGCAGTCCTACCAGGGGGCGGGAGACTGAAGCTTTCTTT.

The J gene is TRBJ1-6, the V gene TRBV27, with 7 positions matching TRBD1. This CDR3 region has 15 residues. J was trimmed by 8 bases and V by 10 bases; bases with no gene match: 14. Germline lookup yields CDR1 MNHEY and CDR2 SMNVEV (reference sequence). The CDR3 DNA reads TGTGCCACCCCTATCAGGCAGGGGGGATATTCACCCCTCCACTTT. Translating it yields CATPIRQGGYSPLHF.

This clone appeared once. This chain joins TRBV25-1 and TRBJ1-1, with D tentatively TRBD1 (6 bases). The CDR3 has 13 residues. Trimming stripped 6 bases from V and 8 bases from J, with 16 bases between. Looked up from germline, CDR1 is MGHDK and CDR2 is SYGVNS. The chain's CDR3 is CASRDSKSLEAFF. The CDR3 nucleotides read TGTGCCAGCAGGGACAGTAAAAGTCTAGAAGCTTTCTTT.

This rearrangement joins TRBV9 to TRBJ2-5; 10 bases are shared with TRBD2. There are 16 residues in the CDR3. J lost 4 bases, V lost 4 bases, and 10 bases had no gene match. The germline gives CDR1 SGDLS, CDR2 YYNGEE. The CDR3 DNA sequence: TGTGCCAGCAGCTTTAGAACTAGCGGGGTTCCAGAGACCCAGTACTTC. Translating gives CASSFRTSGVPETQYF. Variable domain in full (rest from reference TRBV9 and TRBJ2-5): DSGVTQTPKHLITATGQRVTLRCSPRSGDLSVYWYQQSLDQGLQFLIQYYNGEERAKGNILERFSAQQFPDLHSELNLSSLELGDSALYFCASSFRTSGVPETQYFGPGTRLLVL.

This chain links TRBV9 with TRBJ2-2; D is perhaps TRBD2 (7 bases). From germline, CDR1 is SGDLS and CDR2 YYNGEE. This CDR3 is built from 17 residues. Trimming stripped 0 bases from V and 1 base from J, with 13 bases between. The CDR3 reads CASSVGGGALNTGELFF. In DNA, the CDR3 is TGTGCCAGCAGCGTAGGAGGGGGGGCGTTGAACACCGGGGAGCTGTTTTTT.

The chain is built from TRBV9 and TRBJ2-5, with 7 positions matching TRBD2. This CDR3 is 14 amino acids long. Germline CDR1 reads SGDLS; CDR2 reads YYNGEE. Trimming removed 4 bases from V and 2 bases from J; junction bases left unmatched: 5. The CDR3: CASSQSGAQETQYF. The DNA for the CDR3 is TGTGCCAGCAGCCAGAGCGGGGCGCAAGAGACCCAGTACTTC.

The rearrangement links TRBV12-5 to TRBJ1-2; weak D call: TRBD1 (6 bases). Germline V gives CDR1 LGHNT, CDR2 FRNRAP. The CDR3 covers 13 residues. The V end lost 6 bases, the J end lost 4 bases, and 12 bases lay between the germline ends. The CDR3 nucleotides are TGTGCTAGTGGCCACGGACAGACCTATGGCTACACCTTC. Its translation is CASGHGQTYGYTF.

The rearrangement uses TRBV19 and TRBJ2-3, with 9 bases aligning to TRBD1. Unmatched junction bases numbered 5, after V lost 5 bases and J lost 2 bases. The CDR3 is 15 amino acids. Germline values: CDR1 LNHDA, CDR2 SQIVND (reference sequence). The CDR3 nucleotides are TGTGCCAGTAGTCAGGGACAGGGCTACACAGATACGCAGTATTTT. Amino acids: CASSQGQGYTDTQYF.

The rearrangement links TRBV7-9 to TRBJ1-1; D not resolved. Per the germline V gene, CDR1 is SEHNR and CDR2 is FQNEAQ (reference sequence). Between the trimmed V and J ends, which lost 5 bases and 3 bases, there was a span of 4 bases. The CDR3 runs to 11 residues. This chain's CDR3 is CASSLYTEAFF. Here the CDR3 DNA reads TGTGCCAGCAGCCTCTACACTGAAGCTTTCTTT.

This chain connects TRBV11-1 to TRBJ1-1; D is possibly TRBD1 (6 bases). The CDR3 runs to 14 residues. Germline CDR1 SGHAT, CDR2 FQDESV (reference sequence). Between the trimmed V and J ends, which lost 5 bases and 3 bases, there was a span of 13 bases. The CDR3 here is CASSHGQKDTEAFF. DNA for the CDR3: TGTGCCAGCAGCCACGGACAGAAGGACACTGAAGCTTTCTTT.

With regard to this clone: Germline and junction disagree at one end, which may indicate a read error. The chain employs TRBV7-7 and TRBJ2-3, with 12 bases fitting TRBD2. The CDR3 is 16 residues long. CDR1 is SSHAT and CDR2 is FNYEAQ in the germline V gene (reference sequence). The CDR3 spells CASSSGTSGRIDTQYF. The DNA of the CDR3 is TGTGCTAGCAGCTCAGGGACTAGCGGGCGGATAGATACGCAGTATTTT.

The sample holds one count of this clone. J is TRBJ2-1 and V is TRBV2, with TRBD2 matching 9 bases. The CDR3 loop spans 17 amino acids. V shed 1 base and J 4 bases; nucleotides not matched to a gene: 8. CDR1 and CDR2 from the germline V gene are SNHLY and FYNNEI. The CDR3 sequence is CASSEVRSGGTYNEQFF. The CDR3, as DNA: TGTGCCAGCAGTGAAGTAAGGAGCGGGGGGACTTACAATGAGCAGTTCTTC.

This sequence joins TRBV9 and TRBJ1-2, with TRBD1 matching 7 bases. Germline V gene data show CDR1 as SGDLS and CDR2 as YYNGEE. V dropped 4 bases and J dropped 5; count of bases not matched to a gene: 2. The CDR3 has 12 amino acids. As DNA, the CDR3 is TGTGCCAGCAGCTCACAGGGGTATGGCTACACCTTC. It yields the protein CASSSQGYGYTF.

The CDR3 nucleotides are TGTGCCAGCAGCGGCGGGGGGGCCTACGAGCAGTACTTC. Its protein product is CASSGGGAYEQYF. V is TRBV5-4 and J is TRBJ2-7, with TRBD2 matching 9 bases. The V and J ends lost 4 bases and 2 bases, in that order; junction bases with no gene match: 1. The CDR3 contains 13 residues. Germline V gene sequence: CDR1 SGHNT, CDR2 YYREEE (reference sequence).

The CDR3 sequence is CASSSTMINEKLFF. The CDR3 coding sequence is TGTGCCAGCAGCTCGACAATGATTAATGAAAAACTGTTTTTT. This chain links TRBV11-2 with TRBJ1-4; D ambiguous. The CDR3 consists of 14 residues. In germline, CDR1 is SGHAT, CDR2 FQNNGV. V lost 4 bases and J 4 bases, leaving 10 bases between the germline ends.

The chain employs TRBV27 and TRBJ2-3, with D uncertain. The CDR3 has 13 amino acids. V dropped 2 bases and J dropped 0 bases, with 3 bases sitting between them. Germline V lookup: CDR1 MNHEY, CDR2 SMNVEV (reference sequence). DNA of the CDR3: TGTGCCAGCAGTTTACAGAGCACAGATACGCAGTATTTT. Translating it yields CASSLQSTDTQYF.

This chain uses TRBV7-2 with TRBJ2-1; 7 bases map to TRBD1. J lost 4 bases, V lost 6 bases, and 6 bases had no gene match. CDR3 size: 14 residues. Looked up from germline, CDR1 is SGHTA and CDR2 is FQGNSA. In nucleotides, the CDR3 is TGTGCCAGCAGGGGGACAGATGCTTACAATGAGCAGTTCTTC. This encodes CASRGTDAYNEQFF.

This clone was seen more than once but under ten times. The rearrangement uses TRBV7-9 and TRBJ2-7, with D possibly being TRBD1 (5 bases). CDR1 and CDR2 from the germline V gene are SEHNR and FQNEAQ (reference sequence). Trimming took 3 bases from V and 3 from J, leaving 6 bases between them. The CDR3 runs 12 residues. DNA for the CDR3: TGTGCCAGCAGCTTGACAGTCTACGAGCAGTACTTC. Translating gives CASSLTVYEQYF. Filled out from reference TRBV7-9 and TRBJ2-7, the complete variable domain reads DTGVSQNPRHKITKRGQNVTFRCDPISEHNRLYWYRQTLGQGPEFLTYFQNEAQLEKSRLLSDRFSAERPKGSFSTLEIQRTEQGDSAMYLCASSLTVYEQYFGPGTRLTVT.

This sequence joins TRBV27 and TRBJ2-2, with D possibly matching TRBD1 (5 bases). Trimming stripped 1 base from V and 10 bases from J, with 10 bases between. The CDR3 spans 13 residues. The germline gives CDR1 MNHEY, CDR2 SMNVEV (reference sequence). The CDR3 nucleotides read TGTGCCAGCAGTTTATTGCCAGGGTCGGAGCTGTTTTTT. It is translated as CASSLLPGSELFF.

The chain carries TRBV6-5 and TRBJ1-4; maybe TRBD1 (5 bases). The CDR3 covers 15 residues. Deletions cut 5 bases from V and 3 bases from J, with 13 bases between. CDR1 MNHEY and CDR2 SVGAGI come from the germline V gene. As DNA, the CDR3 is TGTGCCAGCAGTCCCGACAGAGGCCCTAATGAAAAACTGTTTTTT. Translating gives CASSPDRGPNEKLFF.

The rearrangement uses TRBV27 and TRBJ2-5; 11 nucleotides align to TRBD1. Germline values: CDR1 MNHEY, CDR2 SMNVEV (reference sequence). V lost 6 bases to trimming and J lost 4 bases; unmatched junction nucleotides: 7. The length of the CDR3 is 15 residues. The CDR3, as DNA: TGTGCCAGCAGCCGGACCGGGACAGGGGGAGAGACCCAGTACTTC. Amino acids: CASSRTGTGGETQYF.

This clone was observed once. The V call is TRBV18, the J call TRBJ1-2, with a weak D call TRBD1 (6 bases). The CDR3 is 12 amino acids. The V end was cut by 4 bases, the J end by 4 bases, with 7 bases between. Germline V gene sequence: CDR1 KGHSH, CDR2 LQKENI. The CDR3 region is CASSQDSYGYTF. DNA for the CDR3: TGTGCCAGCTCACAGGACAGCTATGGCTACACCTTC.

In this sample, this clone turned up once. This chain links TRBV7-2 with TRBJ2-7; 10 bases match TRBD1. The CDR3 runs 14 residues. The germline CDR1 and CDR2 sequences are SGHTA and FQGNSA. The junction had 8 bases not matched to a gene; V was cut back by 8 bases and J by 4 bases. The CDR3 is CASLPDRGQYEQYF. CDR3 nucleotide sequence: TGTGCCAGCTTACCAGACAGGGGGCAATACGAGCAGTACTTC.

The rearrangement joins TRBV27 to TRBJ2-2, with unresolved D. The CDR3 contains 14 residues. Germline V gives CDR1 MNHEY, CDR2 SMNVEV (reference sequence). Between the trimmed V and J ends, which lost 3 bases and 1 base, there was a span of 6 bases. Written as DNA, the CDR3 is TGTGCCAGCAGTTTTCTAGGGAACACCGGGGAGCTGTTTTTT. Its translation: CASSFLGNTGELFF.

This chain joins TRBV6-5 and TRBJ1-5, with D perhaps matching TRBD1 (5 bases). The length of the CDR3 is 14 residues. The V gene lost 6 bases and the J gene lost 4 bases, with 13 bases spanning the gap. Germline-derived CDR1 and CDR2 are MNHEY and SVGAGI. CDR3 coding DNA: TGTGCCAGCAGCCGAATAGCAGGGAATCAGCCCCAGCATTTT. Protein product: CASSRIAGNQPQHF.

The V gene is TRBV4-2, the J gene TRBJ2-3, with TRBD2 matching 9 bases. The CDR3 covers 16 residues. J gave up 2 bases and V 4 bases, and 7 bases lay outside the gene matches. Germline values: CDR1 LGHNA, CDR2 YNFKEQ. The CDR3 region is CASSPTRGGTTDTQYF. CDR3 bases: TGTGCCAGCAGCCCTACGCGGGGGGGGACCACAGATACGCAGTATTTT.

The CDR3 loop reads CASSWGQGSTEAFF. The DNA for the CDR3 is TGCGCCAGCAGCTGGGGACAGGGGAGCACTGAAGCTTTCTTT. The chain joins TRBV5-1 to TRBJ1-1, with 10 bases fitting TRBD1. V gave up 3 bases and J gave up 4 bases; unmatched junction bases: 3. The CDR3 consists of 14 residues. CDR1 is SGHRS, CDR2 YFSETQ, per germline.